Listed here is a single TCR beta chain. Its matching antigen is unknown. TCRdb's table, derived via immunoSEQ multiplex PCR, lists solely in-frame clones and lacks some. The profile covers 40,000 to 60,000 clones, with 70% to 90% appearing a single time and about 16% taken by the ten largest. This sample is drawn from a study of T cells in localized non-small cell lung cancer. Study-level findings and limits: Heterogeneity remains possible, as sequencing covered one tumor region only. In adjacent lung appeared a median about 57 of the top 100 tumor clones.

This sequence originates from a female donor with stage II lung adenocarcinoma. Here the sequenced sample was PBMCs, taken before any cancer treatment.

CDR3 bases: TGCGCCAGCAGCTGGCAGACAGGGGCCTACGAGCAGTACTTC. Its translation is CASSWQTGAYEQYF. The V and J genes are TRBV4-1 and TRBJ2-7; 8 positions match TRBD1. Losses at the gene ends were 5 bases for V and 2 bases for J; bases not matched to a gene: 5. Germline V gives CDR1 MGHRA, CDR2 YSYEKL. The CDR3 loop spans 14 amino acids.